The 30 T cell receptor beta chains below all came from one sample that was sequenced in a study. TCRdb reanalysed the 5' RACE reads using MiXCR and keeps one entry per CDR3 protein. The repertoire has over 9,500 distinct CDR3 sequences, under 35% of them found once; the top ten carry roughly 3%. Treg sorting used a CD4+CD25+CD127-/low gate. The specimen sequenced was Tregs sorted from a lymph node. Receptor source: a female donor with breast cancer.

This clonotype has a handful of counts. The V call is TRBV11-2, the J call TRBJ2-3; TRBD2 matches at 8 bases. Germline CDR1 reads SGHAT; CDR2 reads FQNNGV. The V and J ends lost 7 bases and 14 bases, in that order; junction bases with no gene match: 11. This CDR3 spans 12 amino acids. This chain's CDR3 is CASTSAGLVLYF. The DNA of the CDR3 is TGTGCCAGCACCTCGGCGGGACTAGTGTTGTATTTT.

By frequency in the sample, this clonotype is medium-sized (0.01 to 0.1%). J is TRBJ2-7 and V is TRBV20-1; TRBD2 matches 10 bases. CDR3 length equals 14 residues. The germline CDR1 and CDR2 sequences are DFQATT and SNEGSKA (reference sequence). V dropped 4 bases and J dropped 0; count of bases not matched to a gene: 3. The DNA of the CDR3 is TGCAGTGCTAACCCTAGCGGGAGCTCCTACGAGCAGTACTTC. Its translation is CSANPSGSSYEQYF.

The genes are TRBV12-3 or TRBV12-4 and TRBJ2-1; D is ambiguous. There are 13 residues in the CDR3. With 0 bases removed from V and 8 bases from J, the gap between germline ends came to 8 bases. As DNA, the CDR3 is TGTGCCAGCAGTTTAGCGGGCCCCGATGAGCAGTTCTTC. As protein: CASSLAGPDEQFF.

By share, this clonotype ranks as medium-sized. DNA of the CDR3: TGCGCCAGCAGCCCTTCCTACGAGCAGTACTTC. Its protein product is CASSPSYEQYF. This chain connects TRBV5-1 to TRBJ2-7; D ambiguous. Deletions cut 4 bases from V and 1 base from J, with 3 bases between. Germline V gene sequence: CDR1 SGHRS, CDR2 YFSETQ. CDR3 length: 11 amino acids. The whole variable domain, filled in from reference TRBV5-1 and TRBJ2-7, reads KAGVTQTPRYLIKTRGQQVTLSCSPISGHRSVSWYQQTPGQGLQFLFEYFSETQRNKGNFPGRFSGRQFSNSRSEMNVSTLELGDSALYLCASSPSYEQYFGPGTRLTVT.

This clonotype is categorized as medium-sized. The chain uses TRBV12-3 or TRBV12-4 and TRBJ2-7, with D tentatively TRBD1 (6 bases). The CDR3 length is 13 residues. The ends were cut back, 3 bases at V and 2 bases at J, with 8 bases in the middle. CDR3 in amino acids: CASSLTGAYEQYF. The CDR3 DNA reads as TGTGCCAGCAGTTTGACAGGAGCCTACGAGCAGTACTTC.

The V and J genes are TRBV7-6 and TRBJ2-1; the D is unclear. CDR1 SGHVS and CDR2 FNYEAQ come from the germline V gene. CDR3 length: 15 residues. The V end lost 2 bases, the J end lost 5 bases, and 13 bases lay between the germline ends. The CDR3 nucleotides are TGTGCCAGCAGCTTAACCAGCGCCGCGAACAATGAGCAGTTCTTC. This gives the protein CASSLTSAANNEQFF. The entire variable domain, with the rest obtained from reference TRBV7-6 and TRBJ2-1, is as follows: GAGVSQSPRYKVTKRGQDVALRCDPISGHVSLYWYRQALGQGPEFLTYFNYEAQQDKSGLPNDRFSAERPEGSISTLTIQRTEQRDSAMYRCASSLTSAANNEQFFGPGTRLTVL.

By share, this clonotype counts as medium-sized (0.01 to 0.1%). The rearrangement joins TRBV5-1 to TRBJ2-2; possibly TRBD2 for D (6 bases). Trimming took 2 bases from V and 5 from J, leaving 10 bases between them. Per the germline V gene, CDR1 is SGHRS and CDR2 is YFSETQ. This CDR3 has 14 residues. The CDR3 DNA follows: TGCGCCAGCAGCTTTGGGGGGTTGACCGGGGAGCTGTTTTTT. Translation: CASSFGGLTGELFF.

This clonotype qualifies as medium-sized. The chain recombines TRBV6-6 with TRBJ1-5; D is unclear. Trimming left V 1 base short and J 11 bases short, with 9 bases between. The CDR3 has 12 amino acids. From germline, CDR1 is MNHNY and CDR2 SVGAGI (reference sequence). CDR3 loop: CASSYFFGAQHF. In nucleotides, the CDR3 is TGTGCCAGCAGTTACTTTTTTGGGGCCCAGCATTTT.

The table lists this clonotype with a count of one. The J gene is TRBJ1-5, the V gene TRBV12-3 or TRBV12-4; D is ambiguous. CDR3 length equals 13 residues. V was cut by 5 bases and J by 6 bases, with 11 bases left in between. This chain's CDR3 is CASSAVVGQPQHF. The CDR3 DNA sequence: TGTGCCAGCAGTGCGGTGGTCGGTCAGCCCCAGCATTTT.

The genes are TRBV12-3 or TRBV12-4 and TRBJ1-2; D remains ambiguous. The CDR3 has 15 amino acids. V dropped 5 bases and J dropped 4 bases, with 17 bases sitting between them. The CDR3 sequence is CASSPGPPGGYGYTF. CDR3 DNA sequence: TGTGCCAGCAGTCCCGGTCCTCCGGGCGGCTATGGCTACACCTTC.

In this sample, this clonotype turned up a few times. A much bigger clone sits one base away, suggesting this may be a read error. This sequence joins TRBV6-6 and TRBJ2-6; possibly TRBD1 or TRBD2 for D (5 bases each). CDR3 length: 15 residues. In germline, CDR1 is MNHNY, CDR2 SVGAGI (reference sequence). As DNA, the CDR3 is TGTGCCAGCAGTAACGGAGGCGCTGGGGCCATCGTCCTGACTTTC. It codes for CASSNGGAGAIVLTF.

This clonotype was counted a few times. Just one base apart from a much larger clone, this may be a read error. Since no conserved phenylalanine or tryptophan closes the CDR3, a read error is the likely cause. The J gene is TRBJ2-4, the V gene TRBV5-1; D possibly corresponds to TRBD2 (5 bases). The CDR3 totals 15 residues. With 4 bases removed from V and 4 bases from J, the gap between germline ends came to 15 bases. CDR1 and CDR2 from the germline V gene are SGHRS and YFSETQ. The CDR3 DNA reads TGCGCCAGCAGCCCGGGGTTCGGAGGAAAAAACATTCAGTACCTC. This gives the protein CASSPGFGGKNIQYL.

In this sample, this clonotype is medium-sized. The genes are TRBV20-1 and TRBJ2-1; possible D gene TRBD2, 6 bases. This CDR3 region has 13 residues. The V gene's germline CDR1 is DFQATT and CDR2 SNEGSKA (reference sequence). V gave up 5 bases and J gave up 4 bases, with 12 bases separating them. The CDR3 DNA is TGCAGTGCTGTAGCGGATCCTTACAATGAGCAGTTCTTC. Translated, it gives CSAVADPYNEQFF.

DNA for the CDR3: TGTGCCAGCGGGACCGGGACAGGGGGCAAGCGTGGCTACACCTTC. Translating gives CASGTGTGGKRGYTF. The gene calls are TRBV9 and TRBJ1-2; 12 nucleotides align to TRBD1. From germline, CDR1 is SGDLS and CDR2 YYNGEE. The V and J ends lost 7 bases and 7 bases, in that order; junction bases with no gene match: 11. This CDR3 has 15 amino acids.

This clonotype qualifies as medium-sized. The rearrangement joins TRBV20-1 to TRBJ2-1; 11 bases agree with TRBD2. Unmatched junction bases numbered 5, after V lost 0 bases and J lost 4 bases. The CDR3 extends over 16 amino acids. From germline, CDR1 is DFQATT and CDR2 SNEGSKA (reference sequence). The CDR3, as DNA: TGCAGTGCTAGAGATTTAGCGGGAGGGACTTACAATGAGCAGTTCTTC. It yields the protein CSARDLAGGTYNEQFF.

Comment on this clonotype: Since no conserved phenylalanine or tryptophan closes the CDR3, a read error is the likely cause. V is TRBV15 and J is TRBJ2-3; D is undetermined. Germline V gene sequence: CDR1 LNHNV, CDR2 YYDKDF (reference sequence). The CDR3 has 14 residues. CDR3 in amino acids: CATSRASYGGTQYL. CDR3 nucleotides: TGTGCCACCAGTAGAGCAAGTTACGGCGGTACGCAGTATCTT.

The sample holds a few counts of this clonotype. One base away lies a much larger clone, so this may be a sequencing read error. The chain joins TRBV27 to TRBJ1-1, with D possibly matching TRBD1 (5 bases). The V gene lost 4 bases and the J gene lost 1 base, with 13 bases spanning the gap. Per germline, CDR1 MNHEY and CDR2 SMNVEV (reference sequence). The CDR3 extends over 15 amino acids. CDR3 nucleotides: TGTGCCAGCAGTTCCCCCCGCGGGACGAACACTGAAGCTTTCTTT. Its translation is CASSSPRGTNTEAFF.

This clonotype appeared many times. The V and J genes are TRBV5-1 and TRBJ2-1; D gene uncertain. This CDR3 contains 13 residues. From germline, CDR1 is SGHRS and CDR2 YFSETQ. V was trimmed by 4 bases and J by 9 bases, leaving 14 bases between them. CDR3 DNA: TGCGCCAGCAGCGGTCTAGGAAGTAGTGAGCAGTTCTTC. Its protein is CASSGLGSSEQFF.

In its sample, this clonotype was seen many times. J is TRBJ1-1 and V is TRBV20-1, with a weak D call TRBD1 (5 bases). V lost 0 bases to trimming and J lost 0 bases, with 8 bases between them. CDR3 length equals 14 residues. The germline gives CDR1 DFQATT, CDR2 SNEGSKA (reference sequence). The DNA for the CDR3 is TGCAGTGCTAGAGATGGGGGGATGAACACTGAAGCTTTCTTT. It encodes CSARDGGMNTEAFF.

About this clonotype: Being one base from a much bigger clone, this may be a read error. The V gene is TRBV12-3 or TRBV12-4, the J gene TRBJ1-1; unclear D gene. Trimming shortened V by 2 bases and J by 6 bases, and 13 bases separated the two germline ends. This CDR3 has 14 residues. The CDR3 DNA sequence: TGTGCCAGCAGTTTAAGCTCAGATGGAGCTGAAGCTTTCTTT. It is translated as CASSLSSDGAEAFF.

A few counts support this clonotype. The chain uses TRBV6-6 and TRBJ1-1; maybe TRBD1 (5 bases). Germline CDR1 reads MNHNY; CDR2 reads SVGAGI (reference sequence). The CDR3 runs to 12 residues. Trimming cost V 4 bases and J 6 bases, with 9 bases left between them. DNA for the CDR3: TGTGCCAGCAGTTCACGACAGTCTGAAGCTTTCTTT. This gives the protein CASSSRQSEAFF.

The chain employs TRBV6-1 and TRBJ1-5; perhaps TRBD1 as D (5 bases). V was pared by 4 bases and J by 5 bases, with 9 bases between. Germline V lookup: CDR1 MNHNS, CDR2 SASEGT. CDR3 length equals 13 residues. In DNA form, the CDR3 reads TGTGCCAGCAGTGCAGGGAGGTATCAGCCCCAGCATTTT. Translating gives CASSAGRYQPQHF.

This clonotype rates as medium-sized (0.01 to 0.1%). The chain links TRBV6-5 to TRBJ1-1; 7 nucleotides agree with TRBD1. The CDR3 is 13 amino acids. CDR1 and CDR2 (germline): MNHEY, SVGAGI. J was trimmed by 3 bases and V by 7 bases; bases with no gene match: 5. In DNA, the CDR3 is TGTGCCAGCAAAACAGGGGCGGACACTGAAGCTTTCTTT. Its translation: CASKTGADTEAFF.

With regard to this clonotype: A clone one base away is much larger, so this may be a read error. This chain connects TRBV29-1 to TRBJ1-1, with D tentatively TRBD1 (5 bases). The ends were cut back, 8 bases at V and 4 bases at J, with 17 bases in the middle. The CDR3 covers 13 residues. The germline V gene encodes CDR1 SQVTM and CDR2 ANQGSEA. CDR3 bases: TGCAGCCCCCTGTTACAGGAGAGCACTGAAGCTTTCTTT. Translation gives CSPLLQESTEAFF. Based on the CDR3 plus reference TRBV29-1 and TRBJ1-1, the full variable domain is SAVISQKPSRDICQRGTSLTIQCQVDSQVTMMFWYRQQPGQSLTLIATANQGSEATYESGFVIDKFPISRPNLTFSTLTVSNMSPEDSSIYLCSPLLQESTEAFFGQGTRLTVV.

This clonotype showed up many times. V usage is TRBV6-5 and J usage is TRBJ1-5, with TRBD1 as a possible D gene (5 bases). V was cut by 5 bases and J by 4 bases, with 15 bases left in between. Germline values: CDR1 MNHEY, CDR2 SVGAGI. CDR3 size: 15 residues. The chain's CDR3 is CASSTTSGANQPQHF. The CDR3 DNA follows: TGTGCCAGCAGTACAACGAGTGGGGCTAATCAGCCCCAGCATTTT.

Note on this clonotype: A single base separates this from a much larger clone, so it may be a read error. Written as DNA, the CDR3 is TGTGCCAGCAGCTTAGGAACTAGCGGGAGGGCCTTGGGCTCCTACGATGAGCAGTTCTTC. Translated, it gives CASSLGTSGRALGSYDEQFF. The chain recombines TRBV7-9 with TRBJ2-1; 13 positions match TRBD2. The CDR3 loop spans 20 amino acids. Germline V gene sequence: CDR1 SEHNR, CDR2 FQNEAQ (reference sequence). Using reference TRBV7-9 and TRBJ2-1 for the parts outside the CDR3, the full variable domain is DTGVSQNPRHKITKRGQNVTFRCDPISEHNRLYWYRQTLGQGPEFLTYFQNEAQLEKSRLLSDRFSAERPKGSFSTLEIQRTEQGDSAMYLCASSLGTSGRALGSYDEQFFGPGTRLTVL.

In this sample, this clonotype turned up a few times. This chain links TRBV6-5 with TRBJ2-7; D not resolved. This CDR3 is built from 13 residues. The V end was cut by 6 bases, the J end by 3 bases, with 12 bases between. Germline V gives CDR1 MNHEY, CDR2 SVGAGI. CDR3 nucleotides: TGTGCCAGCAGCCCCGGGTCCCACTACGAGCAGTACTTC. Its translation is CASSPGSHYEQYF.

This clonotype was observed at least ten times. This chain joins TRBV9 and TRBJ2-1, with 12 bases fitting TRBD2. Looked up from germline, CDR1 is SGDLS and CDR2 is YYNGEE. V lost 3 bases to trimming and J lost 9 bases; unmatched junction nucleotides: 7. This CDR3 comprises 15 residues. This chain's CDR3 is CASSGSLAGGVEQFF. CDR3 coding DNA: TGTGCCAGCAGCGGATCACTAGCGGGAGGCGTTGAGCAGTTCTTC. Together with reference TRBV9 and TRBJ2-1, the CDR3 gives the full variable domain: DSGVTQTPKHLITATGQRVTLRCSPRSGDLSVYWYQQSLDQGLQFLIQYYNGEERAKGNILERFSAQQFPDLHSELNLSSLELGDSALYFCASSGSLAGGVEQFFGPGTRLTVL.

This sequence joins TRBV6-5 and TRBJ2-7; 7 bases are a match to TRBD2. The germline V gene encodes CDR1 MNHEY and CDR2 SVGAGI. Losses at the gene ends were 8 bases for V and 3 bases for J; bases not matched to a gene: 13. The CDR3 spans 15 residues. The CDR3 DNA reads as TGTGCCAGCGGGTGGGGGGGAAGTCGGGTCTACGAGCAGTACTTC. Translation: CASGWGGSRVYEQYF.

This clonotype was seen at least ten times. J is TRBJ2-5 and V is TRBV13; D might be TRBD2 (5 bases). Trimming removed 2 bases from V and 5 bases from J, with 9 bases in between. Germline CDR1 PRHDT, CDR2 FYEKMQ (reference sequence). This CDR3 comprises 13 residues. Written as DNA, the CDR3 is TGTGCCAGCAGCTTACGAGGGTGGGAGACCCAGTACTTC. Residues: CASSLRGWETQYF.